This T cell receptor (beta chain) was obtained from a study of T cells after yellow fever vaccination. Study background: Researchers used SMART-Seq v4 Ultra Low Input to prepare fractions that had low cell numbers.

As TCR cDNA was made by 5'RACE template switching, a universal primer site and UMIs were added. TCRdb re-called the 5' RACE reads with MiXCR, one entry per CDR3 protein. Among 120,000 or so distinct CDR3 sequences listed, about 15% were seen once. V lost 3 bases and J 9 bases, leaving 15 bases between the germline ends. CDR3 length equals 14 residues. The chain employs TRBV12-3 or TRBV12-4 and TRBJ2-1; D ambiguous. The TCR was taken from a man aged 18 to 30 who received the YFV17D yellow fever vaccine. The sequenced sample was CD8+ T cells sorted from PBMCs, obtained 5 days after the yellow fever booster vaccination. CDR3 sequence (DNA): TGTGCCAGCAGTTTGGTTGAAGGGTTGGGTGAGCAGTTCTTC. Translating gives CASSLVEGLGEQFF.